This T cell receptor (beta chain) is drawn from a study of CD8 T cells in ankylosing spondylitis. Study-wide results and caveats: Characteristic of ankylosing spondylitis blood, it appeared, was a TCR beta motif comprising several highly homologous variants.

This CDR3 is built from 14 residues. V was pared by 1 base and J by 3 bases, with 6 bases between. Germline-derived CDR1 and CDR2 are SGHVS and FNYEAQ. On this clonotype: Its antigen remains unknown.

TCRdb reanalysed the 5' RACE reads using MiXCR and keeps one entry per CDR3 protein. Among roughly 220,000 distinct CDR3 sequences listed, around 16% were seen once. V gene TRBV7-6 combines with J gene TRBJ2-2; a possible D gene is TRBD1 (6 bases). Input material: blood, either unsorted or a sorted T cell fraction (not recorded which). This clonotype was obtained from a male donor with ankylosing spondylitis. CDR3 loop: CASSLEGDTGELFF. In nucleotides, the CDR3 is TGTGCCAGCAGCTTAGAGGGGGACACCGGGGAGCTGTTTTTT. Based on the CDR3 plus reference TRBV7-6 and TRBJ2-2, the full variable domain is GAGVSQSPRYKVTKRGQDVALRCDPISGHVSLYWYRQALGQGPEFLTYFNYEAQQDKSGLPNDRFSAERPEGSISTLTIQRTEQRDSAMYRCASSLEGDTGELFFGEGSRLTVL.